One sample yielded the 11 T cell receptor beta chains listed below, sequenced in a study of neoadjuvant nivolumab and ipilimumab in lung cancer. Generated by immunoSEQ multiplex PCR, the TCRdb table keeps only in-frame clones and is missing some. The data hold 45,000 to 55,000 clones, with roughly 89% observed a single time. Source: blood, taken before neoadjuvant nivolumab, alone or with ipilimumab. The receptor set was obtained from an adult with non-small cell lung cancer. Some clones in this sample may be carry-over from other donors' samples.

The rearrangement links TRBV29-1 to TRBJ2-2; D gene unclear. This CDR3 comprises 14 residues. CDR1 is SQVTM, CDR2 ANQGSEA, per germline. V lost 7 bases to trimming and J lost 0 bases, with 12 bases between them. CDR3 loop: CSAAPSANTGELFF. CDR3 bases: TGCAGCGCAGCCCCGTCGGCGAACACCGGGGAGCTGTTTTTT.

The CDR3 region has the DNA TGTGCCAGCAGCTCCAGACGAGGACTAGCGGGAGGAAAAGGAGAGACCCAGTACTTC. Its translation: CASSSRRGLAGGKGETQYF. The chain employs TRBV7-9 and TRBJ2-5; the match to TRBD2 covers 14 bases. Trimming took 4 bases from V and 4 from J; bases not matched to a gene: 14. CDR1 and CDR2 from the germline V gene are SEHNR and FQNEAQ (reference sequence). The CDR3 is 19 amino acids.

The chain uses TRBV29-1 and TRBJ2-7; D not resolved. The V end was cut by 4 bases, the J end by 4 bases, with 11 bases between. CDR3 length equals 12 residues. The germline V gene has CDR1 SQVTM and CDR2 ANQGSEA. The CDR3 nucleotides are TGCAGCGTTGGGAACAGCCTGTACGAGCAGTACTTC. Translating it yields CSVGNSLYEQYF.

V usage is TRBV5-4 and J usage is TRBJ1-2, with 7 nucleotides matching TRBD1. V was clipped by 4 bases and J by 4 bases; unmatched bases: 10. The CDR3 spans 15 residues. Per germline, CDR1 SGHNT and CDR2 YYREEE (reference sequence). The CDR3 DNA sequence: TGTGCCAGCAGCGGATGGCGACAGGGCGGCTATGGCTACACCTTC. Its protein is CASSGWRQGGYGYTF.

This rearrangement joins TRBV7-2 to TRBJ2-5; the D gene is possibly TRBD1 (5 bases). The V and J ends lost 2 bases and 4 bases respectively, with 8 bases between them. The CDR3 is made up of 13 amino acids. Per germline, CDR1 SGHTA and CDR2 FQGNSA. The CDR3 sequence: CASSLLRAETQYF. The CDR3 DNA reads TGTGCCAGCAGCTTACTCAGGGCAGAGACCCAGTACTTC.

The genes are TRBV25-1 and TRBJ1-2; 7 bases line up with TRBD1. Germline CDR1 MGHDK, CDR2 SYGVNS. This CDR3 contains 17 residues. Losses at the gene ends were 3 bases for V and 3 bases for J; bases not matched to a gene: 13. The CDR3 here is CASSETTGALGDYGYTF. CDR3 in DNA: TGTGCCAGCAGTGAGACAACAGGGGCCCTGGGGGACTATGGCTACACCTTC.

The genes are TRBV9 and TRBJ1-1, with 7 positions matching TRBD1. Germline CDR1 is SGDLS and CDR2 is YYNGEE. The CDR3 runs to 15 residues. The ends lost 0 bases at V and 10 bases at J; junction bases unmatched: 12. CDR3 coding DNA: TGTGCCAGCAGCGTAGTAGGAGGGGGCGGTACGGGAGCTTTCTTT. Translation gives CASSVVGGGGTGAFF.

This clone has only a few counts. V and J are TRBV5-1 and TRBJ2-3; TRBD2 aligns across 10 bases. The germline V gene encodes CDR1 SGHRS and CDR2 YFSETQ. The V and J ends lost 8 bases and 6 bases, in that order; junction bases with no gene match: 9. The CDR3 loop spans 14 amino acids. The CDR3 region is CASRTSGLMDTQYF. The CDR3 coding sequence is TGCGCCAGTAGGACTAGCGGTTTGATGGATACGCAGTATTTT.

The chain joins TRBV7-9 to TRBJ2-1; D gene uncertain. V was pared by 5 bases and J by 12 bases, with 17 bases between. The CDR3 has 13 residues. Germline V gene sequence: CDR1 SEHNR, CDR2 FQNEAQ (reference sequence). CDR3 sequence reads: CASSLRVPDPQFF. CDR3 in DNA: TGTGCCAGCAGCCTCCGGGTCCCCGATCCGCAGTTCTTC.

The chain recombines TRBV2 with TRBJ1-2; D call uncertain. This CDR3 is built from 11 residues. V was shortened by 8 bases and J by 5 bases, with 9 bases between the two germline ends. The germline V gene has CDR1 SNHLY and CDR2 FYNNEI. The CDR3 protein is CASGTGYGYTF. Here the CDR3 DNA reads TGTGCCAGCGGTACGGGGTATGGCTACACCTTC.

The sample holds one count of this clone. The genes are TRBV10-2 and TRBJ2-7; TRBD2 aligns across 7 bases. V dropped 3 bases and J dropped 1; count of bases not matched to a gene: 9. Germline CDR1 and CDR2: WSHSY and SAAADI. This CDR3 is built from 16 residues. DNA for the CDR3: TGCGCCAGCAGTGACGCCCTTGGGGGAGGGTCCTACGAGCAGTACTTC. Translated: CASSDALGGGSYEQYF.